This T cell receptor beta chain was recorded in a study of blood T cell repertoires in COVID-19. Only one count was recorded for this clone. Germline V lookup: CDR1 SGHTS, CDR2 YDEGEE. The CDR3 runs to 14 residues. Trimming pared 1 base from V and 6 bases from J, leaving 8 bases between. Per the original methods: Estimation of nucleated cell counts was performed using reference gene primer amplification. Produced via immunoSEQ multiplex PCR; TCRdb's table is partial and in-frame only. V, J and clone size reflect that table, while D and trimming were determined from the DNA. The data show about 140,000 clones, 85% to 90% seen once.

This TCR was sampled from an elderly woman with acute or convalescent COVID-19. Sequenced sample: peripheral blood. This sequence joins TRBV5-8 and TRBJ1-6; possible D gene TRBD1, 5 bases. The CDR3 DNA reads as TGTGCCAGCAGCTTGTTGGGGGGTAATTCACCCCTCCACTTT. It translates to CASSLLGGNSPLHF.